This T cell receptor beta chain was retrieved from a study of blood T cell repertoires in COVID-19. The germline V gene encodes CDR1 GTSNPN and CDR2 SVGIG (reference sequence). V lost 4 bases and J lost 0; bases outside the gene matches: 7. The CDR3 length is 18 residues. Data came from immunoSEQ multiplex PCR; TCRdb stores just in-frame clones and leaves some out. The table lists around 260,000 clones, approximately 88% of them singletons. This clonotype was sampled from a woman aged 40 to 55 who had recovered from COVID-19. The V gene is TRBV30, the J gene TRBJ2-1, with TRBD2 matching over 15 bases. What was sequenced was peripheral blood. CDR3 DNA: TGTGCCTGGATGGGACTAGCGGGAGGCCGGAACTCCTACAATGAGCAGTTCTTC. This encodes CAWMGLAGGRNSYNEQFF.